This is a list of T cell receptor beta chains from one sample in a study of T cell responses to AZD1222 COVID-19 vaccine. Sequenced by immunoSEQ multiplex PCR; TCRdb stores in-frame clones only, minus some. The sample lists some 70,000 clones, 82% seen once, with less than 6.5% in the top ten. This specimen was peripheral blood, taken on day 0 of AZD1222 vaccination. The receptors here all came from an adult in good health. Each CDR3 is given with its conserved first and last residue. Each record gives: J gene, D gene, V gene, clone size, CDR3 DNA, CDR3 protein. The D gene is left open where the match is weak. Clone size is given for some rows only: seen once, a few or many times, or a class if the clone is expanded.

TRBJ1-2	.	TRBV12-3/TRBV12-4	.	TGTGCCAGCAGTTTAAGGGGCCGCGGCTACACCTTC	CASSLRGRGYTF
TRBJ1-4	.	TRBV20-1	once	TGCAGTGCTAGTCGGCGGACTCATGAAAAACTGTTTTTT	CSASRRTHEKLFF
TRBJ1-2	.	TRBV5-1	.	TGCGCCAGCAGCTTGGCCGTAGGCGACTATGGCTACACCTTC	CASSLAVGDYGYTF
TRBJ2-2	TRBD1	TRBV6-5	.	TGTGCCAGCAGAAGACAGGGGTTTGGGACCGGGGAGCTGTTTTTT	CASRRQGFGTGELFF
TRBJ2-7	TRBD1	TRBV19	once	TGTGCCAGTAGTGGACAGGGCCTTAAGCTCTACGAGCAGTACTTC	CASSGQGLKLYEQYF
TRBJ1-6	TRBD1	TRBV9	.	TGTGCCAGCAGCGTCGGACAGGGATATAATTCACCCCTCCACTTT	CASSVGQGYNSPLHF
TRBJ2-3	.	TRBV28	.	TGTGCCAGCAGCCGGACATCCACAGATACGCAGTATTTT	CASSRTSTDTQYF
TRBJ2-7	.	TRBV4-1	.	TGCGCCAGCAGCCAAGAGAGGGCCTACGAGCAGTACTTC	CASSQERAYEQYF
TRBJ1-1	.	TRBV11-2	.	TGTGCCAGCAGATACAACACCCGCTCCAACACTGAAGCTTTCTTT	CASRYNTRSNTEAFF
TRBJ1-1	.	TRBV5-1	.	TGCGCCAGCAGCTTGGATGGGGCGGGTGAAGCTTTCTTT	CASSLDGAGEAFF
TRBJ1-5	.	TRBV19	.	TGTGCCAGTAGTGGTCGGGAGTCAGGGAGTCAGCCCCAGCATTTT	CASSGRESGSQPQHF
TRBJ1-1	.	TRBV28	.	TGTGCCAGCAGAATTGAGGCTGAAGCTTTCTTT	CASRIEAEAFF
TRBJ2-2	.	TRBV5-4	.	TGTGCCAGCAGCTTGGTGGGGAGACGAAGGGAGCTGTTTTTT	CASSLVGRRRELFF
TRBJ1-2	TRBD1	TRBV6-4	.	TGTGCCAGCAGTGAGTTATCCGGGACAGGGGCCTATGGCTACACCTTC	CASSELSGTGAYGYTF
TRBJ2-1	.	TRBV7-9	.	TGTGCCAGCAGCCAGTCCTACAATGAGCAGTTCTTC	CASSQSYNEQFF
TRBJ2-3	TRBD2	TRBV5-1	.	TGCGCCAGCAGCCTGCCGGGAGGGGGGATCCCGCAGTATTTT	CASSLPGGGIPQYF
TRBJ2-1	.	TRBV4-1	.	TGCGCCAGCAGCCAAGATAGACTCAATGAGCAGTTCTTC	CASSQDRLNEQFF
TRBJ2-5	TRBD2	TRBV10-2	.	TGCGCCAGCAGTGAGTCCGGCGGCGGGGGGCGCCAAGAGACCCAGTACTTC	CASSESGGGGRQETQYF
TRBJ2-3	TRBD1	TRBV9	.	TGTGCCAGCAGCGCAAGACAGGGTGGCGCAGATACGCAGTATTTT	CASSARQGGADTQYF
TRBJ2-2	.	TRBV18	once	TGTGCCAGCTCCCCGGGACAGAACACCGGGGAGCTGTTTTTT	CASSPGQNTGELFF
TRBJ1-5	.	TRBV18	once	TGTGCCAGCTCACCAGGGGCCTCTACTCAGCCCCAGCATTTT	CASSPGASTQPQHF
TRBJ2-7	.	TRBV14	.	TGTGCCAGCAGCCAAGGGGGCCAGGGGATATTCTCCTACGAGCAGTACTTC	CASSQGGQGIFSYEQYF